The following is a TCR beta chain sequence with its context. The data stem from a study of T cell changes during pregnancy in multiple sclerosis. The V gene's germline CDR1 is SGDLS and CDR2 YYNGEE. CDR3 size: 15 residues. Unmatched junction bases numbered 9, after V lost 4 bases and J lost 8 bases. The assay was immunoSEQ multiplex PCR, and TCRdb's table has in-frame clones only and misses some. The sample gives over 30,000 clones, approximately 88% of which show up once; about 1.1% is in the top ten. The receptor's source is a female donor with multiple sclerosis, enrolled in a pregnancy study. V is TRBV9 and J is TRBJ2-1, with 10 bases identical to TRBD2. Sequences were derived from CD4+ T cells from peripheral blood mononuclear cells, sampled before pregnancy. In DNA, the CDR3 is TGTGCCAGCAGCCATGGGACTAGCGCTTACGATGAGCAGTTCTTC. Protein product: CASSHGTSAYDEQFF.